The clone carrying this TCR beta chain was seen more than once but under ten times. The antigen remains undetermined. CDR3 length: 15 residues. CDR1 GTSNPN and CDR2 SVGIG come from the germline V gene (reference sequence). The V segment lost 4 bases and the J segment 9 bases; nucleotides outside the gene matches: 12. The data were obtained in a study of CD8+ T cells in alopecia areata. The wider study: For treated patients, severity scores reflected the percentage of scalp area affected.

The treatment is: oral pan-JAK inhibitor, 5-10 mg twice daily. Collection of lesional scalp punch biopsies and peripheral blood was performed in alopecia areata patients. cDNA prepared by RNA extraction and subsequent reverse transcription served as the template for sequencing. Sequencing used immunoSEQ multiplex PCR; TCRdb keeps in-frame clones, though not all of them. The table lists under 150,000 clones, 50% to 55% of them singletons. Study observations and caveats: Scalp sample sequencing also detects resident alphabeta T cells of normal skin.

The rearrangement uses TRBV30 and TRBJ2-3; TRBD2 agrees at 11 bases. The clonotype comes from a human donor with alopecia areata. Here the sequenced sample was CD4+ T cells sorted from blood, taken at week 4, from a patient treated with tofacitinib. The CDR3 loop is CAWKVAGGPHGTQYF. The DNA for the CDR3 is TGTGCCTGGAAGGTAGCGGGAGGGCCCCACGGGACGCAGTATTTT. The complete variable domain, with remaining parts taken from reference TRBV30 and TRBJ2-3, reads SQTIHQWPATLVQPVGSPLSLECTVEGTSNPNLYWYRQAAGRGLQLLFYSVGIGQISSEVPQNLSASRPQDRQFILSSKKLLLSDSGFYLCAWKVAGGPHGTQYFGPGTRLTVL.